This TCR beta chain was captured by sequencing in a study of blood T cell repertoires in COVID-19. Across the study: From the United States, Italy and Spain came samples of acute and convalescent COVID-19. From T cells, B-cell-depleted T cells, or PBMCs came the material, which was cDNA or gDNA.

In germline, CDR1 is LNHNV, CDR2 YYDKDF (reference sequence). V dropped 0 bases and J dropped 7 bases, with 12 bases sitting between them. CDR3 length: 15 amino acids. Original methodology: Counts of nucleated cells, estimated from reference gene primer amplification, were obtained. Assay used: immunoSEQ multiplex PCR; TCRdb lists only in-frame clones, some missing. That table is the source of V, J and clone size, and D and trimming were worked out from the DNA. Counted here are about 160,000 clones, approximately 80% occurring once; the ten biggest clones make up approximately 13%. The sequenced sample consisted of peripheral blood. This clonotype was obtained from a man aged 65-85 years who had recovered from COVID-19. V usage is TRBV15 and J usage is TRBJ1-4; no firm D call. CDR3 DNA: TGTGCCACCAGCAGAGATGCGCAGGATCGTGAAAAACTGTTTTTT. It is translated as CATSRDAQDREKLFF.